The rows below give T cell receptor beta chains drawn from one sample of a study of blood T cells in healthy people across ages. Each CDR3 protein gets one entry after TCRdb re-called the 5' RACE reads with MiXCR. This table holds roughly 720,000 distinct CDR3 sequences, around half found once. The sequencing input was blood. These receptors originate from a man at least 80 years old in good health. The CDR3 runs from the conserved cysteine through the conserved F or W. The order of the fields is J gene, V gene, CDR3 protein.

j_gene: TRBJ1-1; v_gene: TRBV6-2/TRBV6-3; CDR3aa: CASRSGGTDTEAFF
j_gene: TRBJ1-2; v_gene: TRBV7-7; CDR3aa: CASSPGLTDGYTF
j_gene: TRBJ1-1; v_gene: TRBV5-6; CDR3aa: CASSPQGTEAFF
j_gene: TRBJ2-3; v_gene: TRBV11-2; CDR3aa: CASSLYEGNRYAYF
j_gene: .; v_gene: TRBV11-2; CDR3aa: CASSSLGASSYEQYF
j_gene: TRBJ2-5; v_gene: TRBV4-2; CDR3aa: CASGASGSETQYF
j_gene: TRBJ1-5; v_gene: TRBV12-3/TRBV12-4; CDR3aa: CASSVQGGNQPQHF
j_gene: TRBJ2-1; v_gene: TRBV20-1; CDR3aa: CSARRGGEYNEQFF
j_gene: .; v_gene: TRBV28; CDR3aa: CASSPQKPTSIYEQYF
j_gene: .; v_gene: TRBV28; CDR3aa: CASSGGDYIQYF
j_gene: TRBJ2-7; v_gene: TRBV20-1; CDR3aa: CSARDRVGGEQYF
j_gene: TRBJ2-5; v_gene: TRBV7-6; CDR3aa: CASSNAPAGGIGCQETQYF
j_gene: TRBJ2-2; v_gene: TRBV12-3/TRBV12-4; CDR3aa: CASRVDRERNTGELFF
j_gene: TRBJ2-5; v_gene: TRBV20-1; CDR3aa: CSAILTETQYF
j_gene: .; v_gene: TRBV24-1; CDR3aa: CATSDPTGPGETQYF
j_gene: TRBJ1-3; v_gene: TRBV27; CDR3aa: CASTGDWTGGFGNTIYF